Below, 27 T cell receptor beta chains from the same sample are listed, as sequenced in a study of brain T cells in children with intractable seizures. Only cases whose brain tissue showed the highest T cell transcript signatures were sequenced. Assay used: immunoSEQ multiplex PCR; TCRdb lists only in-frame clones, some missing. The data contain 7,500 to 8,000 clones, nearly 75% of them seen just once; the ten biggest clones take up roughly 9%. The specimen comprised resected brain tissue, sampled at surgery. The receptors were sampled from a boy younger than two with tuberous sclerosis and intractable seizures.

The chain carries TRBV6-5 and TRBJ2-2; 7 positions match TRBD2. V was pared by 2 bases and J by 5 bases, with 5 bases of the junction left unmatched. The CDR3 has 15 residues. The germline CDR1 and CDR2 sequences are MNHEY and SVGAGI. The CDR3 region has the DNA TGTGCCAGCAGTTACGCGGGAGTCCGGACCGGGGAGCTGTTTTTT. This codes for CASSYAGVRTGELFF.

The chain links TRBV29-1 to TRBJ2-7; a weak D match, TRBD2 (6 bases). CDR3 length: 13 amino acids. Germline values: CDR1 SQVTM, CDR2 ANQGSEA. The V end lost 5 bases, the J end lost 3 bases, and 14 bases lay between the germline ends. CDR3: CSVRDFTYYEQYF. CDR3 DNA: TGCAGCGTTCGGGACTTTACCTACTACGAGCAGTACTTC.

CDR3 loop: CASSEYAGPHPSYEQYF. The CDR3 bases are TGTGCCAGCAGTGAATACGCAGGGCCCCACCCCTCCTACGAGCAGTACTTC. This chain joins TRBV25-1 and TRBJ2-7; a weak D match, TRBD1 (5 bases). Germline-derived CDR1 and CDR2 are MGHDK and SYGVNS. Trimming removed 0 bases from V and 0 bases from J, with 15 bases in between. The CDR3 contains 17 residues.

This clone was seen just once. The chain links TRBV7-9 to TRBJ2-3, with 8 bases fitting TRBD1. V dropped 0 bases and J dropped 5; count of bases not matched to a gene: 4. This CDR3 region has 15 residues. Germline assignment: CDR1 SEHNR and CDR2 FQNEAQ (reference sequence). The CDR3 region has the DNA TGTGCCAGCAGCTTAGCAATGACAGGGGAAGATACGCAGTATTTT. It translates to CASSLAMTGEDTQYF.

The chain has TRBV30 and TRBJ1-1; 7 bases agree with TRBD1. The CDR3 length is 13 residues. From germline, CDR1 is GTSNPN and CDR2 SVGIG (reference sequence). The V segment lost 4 bases and the J segment 3 bases; nucleotides outside the gene matches: 5. This CDR3 reads CAWTGGTYTEAFF. The CDR3 DNA is TGTGCCTGGACAGGGGGAACGTACACTGAAGCTTTCTTT.

The rearrangement links TRBV7-6 to TRBJ1-5; D possibly corresponds to TRBD1 (6 bases). Germline CDR1 reads SGHVS; CDR2 reads FNYEAQ. V shed 1 base and J shed 0 bases, with 16 bases lying between them. CDR3 size: 18 residues. The CDR3 region has the DNA TGTGCCAGCAGCTTAGAATGGGGGCGAGGATATAGCAATCAGCCCCAGCATTTT. Its translation: CASSLEWGRGYSNQPQHF.

The chain has TRBV7-3 and TRBJ2-5; D perhaps matches TRBD1 (5 bases). The germline CDR1 and CDR2 sequences are SGHTA and FQGTGA. This CDR3 contains 13 residues. Trimming took 5 bases from V and 5 from J, leaving 12 bases between them. The DNA of the CDR3 is TGTGCCAGCAGCATAGGGGTCCGGGAGACCCAGTACTTC. This gives the protein CASSIGVRETQYF.

This clone is a singleton in its sample. This chain uses TRBV5-5 with TRBJ2-3; 8 nucleotides match TRBD2. CDR3 length: 15 residues. Germline values: CDR1 SGHKS, CDR2 YYEKEE (reference sequence). V trimming: 3 bases; J trimming: 2 bases; junction bases outside the gene matches: 5. CDR3 sequence reads: CASSWRGDTTDTQYF. The CDR3 region has the DNA TGTGCCAGCAGCTGGCGGGGGGATACCACAGATACGCAGTATTTT.

V is TRBV9 and J is TRBJ2-7; perhaps D is TRBD1 or TRBD2 (6 bases each). CDR1 and CDR2 from the germline V gene are SGDLS and YYNGEE. V was pared by 5 bases and J by 3 bases, with 15 bases between. The CDR3 spans 14 residues. This CDR3 reads CASSRQVGGYEQYF. The CDR3 DNA sequence: TGTGCCAGCAGTAGACAGGTCGGGGGCTACGAGCAGTACTTC.

The V call is TRBV2, the J call TRBJ2-3; D ambiguous. This CDR3 spans 14 amino acids. Looked up from germline, CDR1 is SNHLY and CDR2 is FYNNEI. V gave up 5 bases and J gave up 5 bases, with 14 bases separating them. In DNA form, the CDR3 reads TGTGCCAGCAGTAAGGCCCCTTTCTTAGATACGCAGTATTTT. Its translation: CASSKAPFLDTQYF.

The genes are TRBV3-1 (or the pseudogene TRBV3-2) and TRBJ2-5, with 11 bases lining up with TRBD2. The CDR3 spans 16 residues. The V and J ends lost 4 bases and 5 bases, in that order; junction bases with no gene match: 9. The germline CDR1 and CDR2 sequences are LGHDT and YNNKEL (reference sequence). The CDR3 sequence: CASSPLLAGGRETQYF. CDR3 bases: TGTGCCAGCAGCCCCCTGCTAGCGGGAGGTAGGGAGACCCAGTACTTC.

The chain recombines TRBV6-5 with TRBJ2-2, with unresolved D. The V end was cut by 10 bases, the J end by 1 base, with 7 bases between. The CDR3 runs 12 residues. Germline CDR1 and CDR2: MNHEY and SVGAGI. The CDR3 loop reads CATLVNTGELFF. The CDR3 DNA sequence: TGTGCCACGTTAGTGAACACCGGGGAGCTGTTTTTT.

This clone was counted only a few times. The V and J genes are TRBV5-8 and TRBJ1-1; D ambiguous. V was clipped by 4 bases and J by 2 bases, with 6 bases between them. The germline V gene encodes CDR1 SGHTS and CDR2 YDEGEE. CDR3 size: 12 residues. The CDR3 loop reads CASSETNTEAFF. In DNA form, the CDR3 reads TGTGCCAGCAGCGAAACCAACACTGAAGCTTTCTTT.

V usage is TRBV7-2 and J usage is TRBJ2-2, with 8 bases fitting TRBD2. CDR1 and CDR2 (germline): SGHTA, FQGNSA. This CDR3 contains 16 residues. V lost 4 bases, J lost 4 bases, and 8 bases stayed unmatched. CDR3 DNA: TGTGCCAGCAGCTGGGAGGACGGGAGGGCCACCGGGGAGCTGTTTTTT. Translated: CASSWEDGRATGELFF.

V is TRBV2 and J is TRBJ2-7; 11 positions match TRBD2. The CDR3 totals 14 residues. V trimming: 5 bases; J trimming: 5 bases; junction bases outside the gene matches: 5. The germline V gene encodes CDR1 SNHLY and CDR2 FYNNEI. CDR3 bases: TGTGCCAGCAGTAGTAGCGGGAGGGCTGACGAGCAGTACTTC. Protein sequence: CASSSSGRADEQYF.

The table lists this clone with a few counts. The genes are TRBV27 and TRBJ2-7, with 8 bases fitting TRBD2. The J segment lost 0 bases and the V segment lost 2 bases, leaving 3 bases of the junction unmatched. The CDR3 is made up of 15 amino acids. Germline CDR1 reads MNHEY; CDR2 reads SMNVEV (reference sequence). The CDR3 region is CASSLRLASSYEQYF. The CDR3 bases are TGTGCCAGCAGTTTAAGACTAGCGAGCTCCTACGAGCAGTACTTC.

This clone has only one observation. The V call is TRBV9, the J call TRBJ1-1, with TRBD1 matching 7 bases. Germline V gives CDR1 SGDLS, CDR2 YYNGEE. V was clipped by 4 bases and J by 1 base; unmatched bases: 10. The CDR3 loop spans 16 amino acids. This CDR3 is CASSPQPTGRNTEAFF. The CDR3 DNA follows: TGTGCCAGCAGCCCCCAGCCGACAGGGAGGAACACTGAAGCTTTCTTT. Full variable domain (rest looked up from reference TRBV9 and TRBJ1-1): DSGVTQTPKHLITATGQRVTLRCSPRSGDLSVYWYQQSLDQGLQFLIQYYNGEERAKGNILERFSAQQFPDLHSELNLSSLELGDSALYFCASSPQPTGRNTEAFFGQGTRLTVV.

This chain joins TRBV6-1 and TRBJ1-2; TRBD1 might be the D (5 bases). The germline CDR1 and CDR2 sequences are MNHNS and SASEGT. V lost 8 bases and J 7 bases, leaving 14 bases between the germline ends. The CDR3 spans 12 residues. The CDR3 loop is CASLTQGFGYTF. CDR3 DNA sequence: TGTGCCAGCTTAACTCAGGGTTTTGGCTACACCTTC.

The chain combines TRBV5-1 with TRBJ1-1; weak D call: TRBD1 (6 bases). CDR3 size: 14 residues. Trimming stripped 0 bases from V and 7 bases from J, with 13 bases between. Germline CDR1 is SGHRS and CDR2 is YFSETQ. The CDR3 reads CASSLVVTGYEAFF. The DNA of the CDR3 is TGCGCCAGCAGCTTGGTGGTGACAGGTTATGAAGCTTTCTTT.

This chain joins TRBV7-9 and TRBJ1-1, with unresolved D. Looked up from germline, CDR1 is SEHNR and CDR2 is FQNEAQ (reference sequence). The CDR3 has 14 residues. Trimming took 2 bases from V and 3 from J, leaving 10 bases between them. CDR3 amino acids: CASSLSSGDTEAFF. CDR3 nucleotides: TGTGCCAGCAGCTTATCTTCCGGGGACACTGAAGCTTTCTTT.

The chain has TRBV7-2 and TRBJ2-4, with 14 bases that match TRBD2. Germline V gene data show CDR1 as SGHTA and CDR2 as FQGNSA. V was clipped by 2 bases and J by 0 bases; unmatched bases: 6. The CDR3 runs 19 residues. The CDR3 DNA sequence: TGTGCCAGCAGCTTACGGGGACTAGCGGGGGACCCAGCCAAAAACATTCAGTACTTC. This gives the protein CASSLRGLAGDPAKNIQYF.

This clone counts as large. J is TRBJ1-2 and V is TRBV6-6, with D unresolved. This CDR3 is built from 11 residues. With 6 bases removed from V and 4 bases from J, the gap between germline ends came to 6 bases. Germline V CDR1 and CDR2: MNHNY, SVGAGI (reference sequence). CDR3 in amino acids: CASRVIYGYTF. The CDR3 DNA is TGTGCCAGCAGGGTAATCTATGGCTACACCTTC.

This clone was picked up one time. This chain links TRBV25-1 with TRBJ2-1; tentatively, D is TRBD1 (6 bases). The CDR3 covers 14 residues. CDR1 and CDR2 (germline): MGHDK, SYGVNS. V shed 2 bases and J shed 5 bases, with 10 bases lying between them. This CDR3 is CASSEGTMDNEQFF. The CDR3 coding sequence is TGTGCCAGCAGTGAAGGGACAATGGACAATGAGCAGTTCTTC.

In this sample, this clone turned up once. V gene TRBV7-9 combines with J gene TRBJ2-5; D unresolved. The V end lost 7 bases, the J end lost 2 bases, and 23 bases lay between the germline ends. Germline V gives CDR1 SEHNR, CDR2 FQNEAQ (reference sequence). CDR3 length: 17 amino acids. The DNA of the CDR3 is TGTGCCAGCACCCCGAGTTCTTTGGCCTTCCTACAAGAGACCCAGTACTTC. It is translated as CASTPSSLAFLQETQYF.

The chain employs TRBV30 and TRBJ1-3; 7 bases are a match to TRBD1. With 4 bases clipped from V and 4 bases from J, the junction kept 4 bases outside the gene matches. The CDR3 loop spans 13 amino acids. Germline values: CDR1 GTSNPN, CDR2 SVGIG (reference sequence). The CDR3 sequence: CAWIKTGGNTIYF. The CDR3, as DNA: TGTGCCTGGATTAAGACAGGGGGAAACACCATATATTTT. The variable domain in full, with the rest retrieved from reference TRBV30 and TRBJ1-3, is SQTIHQWPATLVQPVGSPLSLECTVEGTSNPNLYWYRQAAGRGLQLLFYSVGIGQISSEVPQNLSASRPQDRQFILSSKKLLLSDSGFYLCAWIKTGGNTIYFGEGSWLTVV.

V is TRBV5-4 and J is TRBJ2-7; TRBD2 matches at 7 bases. J gave up 3 bases and V 4 bases, and 10 bases lay outside the gene matches. CDR3 length: 15 residues. CDR1 is SGHNT, CDR2 YYREEE, per germline (reference sequence). CDR3 DNA: TGTGCCAGCAGCCAGCCGGGGACTAAATTCTACGAGCAGTACTTC. As protein: CASSQPGTKFYEQYF.

The V gene is TRBV6-6, the J gene TRBJ2-2; D gene uncertain. The CDR3 covers 12 residues. The V gene's germline CDR1 is MNHNY and CDR2 SVGAGI (reference sequence). With 8 bases removed from V and 8 bases from J, the gap between germline ends came to 12 bases. CDR3 loop: CASLTSVGELFF. CDR3 nucleotide sequence: TGTGCCAGCCTTACTTCTGTGGGGGAGCTGTTTTTT.